In this sample, the clone carrying this TCR beta chain turned up a few times. The antigen is undetermined. This entry is derived from a study of T-cell memory formation after mild COVID-19. On the study more broadly: Largely donor-specific sequence clusters came from a couple of donors. General study points: For contracting clones, CD4+ ones sat mainly in CM and EM, CD8+ in EMRA.

The germline V and J ends were trimmed by 1 base and 7 bases, with 7 bases remaining between them. The CDR3 length is 13 residues. Germline V CDR1 and CDR2: SGHTA, FQGNSA. TCRdb passed the 5' RACE reads through MiXCR, listing each CDR3 protein once. The sample has a few hundred thousand distinct CDR3 sequences, 15% to 20% seen once; the top ten hold 21%. Sequenced sample: PBMCs or a T cell subset sorted from them (not recorded which). This chain joins TRBV7-2 and TRBJ2-2; D is possibly TRBD1 (5 bases). The TCR was taken from a man aged 18 to 30 who had mild COVID-19 (a few samples of this study predate the infection). Cell type and time point are not known. As DNA, the CDR3 is TGTGCCAGCAGCTTAGATCAGGGCGGGGAGCTGTTTTTT. It specifies CASSLDQGGELFF.